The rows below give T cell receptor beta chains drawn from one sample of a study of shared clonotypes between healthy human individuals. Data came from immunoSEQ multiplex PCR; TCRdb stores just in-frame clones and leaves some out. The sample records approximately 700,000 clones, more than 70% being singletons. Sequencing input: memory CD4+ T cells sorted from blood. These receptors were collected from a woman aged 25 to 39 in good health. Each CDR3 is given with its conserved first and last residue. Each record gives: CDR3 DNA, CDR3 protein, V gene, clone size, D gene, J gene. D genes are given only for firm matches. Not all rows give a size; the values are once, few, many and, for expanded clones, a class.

TGCGCCAGCAACTCGGACAGGACATACAATGAGCAGTTCTTC,CASNSDRTYNEQFF,TRBV10-2,NA,TRBD1,TRBJ2-1
TGTGCCACCACCCGGGGGGGTTCCGGGGAGCTGTTTTTT,CATTRGGSGELFF,TRBV6-5,NA,TRBD2,TRBJ2-2
TGTGCCTCTTCGACAGGGGATCCCGGAAACACCATATATTTT,CASSTGDPGNTIYF,TRBV28,NA,TRBD1,TRBJ1-3
TGTGCCAGCAGTCAGCTGGGGACCACAGATACGCAGTATTTT,CASSQLGTTDTQYF,TRBV27,NA,NA,TRBJ2-3
TGTGCCTGGAGTAGTGGGACCTCGGAGACCCAGTACTTC,CAWSSGTSETQYF,TRBV30,few,NA,TRBJ2-5
TGCGCCAGCAGCCCTCATCCGGGTGAAAGCTCTGGGGCCAACGTCCTGACTTTC,CASSPHPGESSGANVLTF,TRBV4-1,NA,NA,TRBJ2-6
TGTGCCAGCAGCTTAGAGTATGTTAGGGATTCCTACAATGAGCAGTTCTTC,CASSLEYVRDSYNEQFF,TRBV7-9,once,NA,TRBJ2-1
TGCAGTGCTAGTCCCCACTATGGCTACACCTTC,CSASPHYGYTF,TRBV20-1,NA,NA,TRBJ1-2
TGTGCCAGCTCACCTCAGGGGAACACTGAAGCTTTCTTT,CASSPQGNTEAFF,TRBV18,NA,NA,TRBJ1-1
TGTGCCAGCAGCCAAGATCGAAGAGGTTCCTACGAGCAGTACTTC,CASSQDRRGSYEQYF,TRBV14,NA,NA,TRBJ2-7
TGTGCCAGCAGCGCCGGGCCTTTAGCCAAAAACATTCAGTACTTC,CASSAGPLAKNIQYF,TRBV9,NA,NA,TRBJ2-4
TGTGCCAGCACCTCTAGCGGGAGGGGGTACGAGCAGTACTTC,CASTSSGRGYEQYF,TRBV2,NA,TRBD2,TRBJ2-7
TGTGCCAGCAGCAAAGGGTGGGGCACCAAGGGCACTGAAGCTTTCTTT,CASSKGWGTKGTEAFF,TRBV7-8,NA,NA,TRBJ1-1
TGTGCCAGCAGGCCTCTAGCGGGGGTCTACAATGAGCAGTTCTTC,CASRPLAGVYNEQFF,TRBV28,NA,TRBD2,TRBJ2-1
TGTGCCAGCAGAGCCCCGGGACTTCGTGGCTACACCTTC,CASRAPGLRGYTF,TRBV28,many,NA,TRBJ1-2
TGTGCCAGCAGCTTTACAAACACTGAAGCTTTCTTT,CASSFTNTEAFF,TRBV7-9,NA,NA,TRBJ1-1
TGTGCCAGCAGTTCTTCATTCGGGACAGTCGACACTGAAGCTTTCTTT,CASSSSFGTVDTEAFF,TRBV6-5,NA,TRBD1,TRBJ1-1
TGTGCCAGCAGCCCAGTTAAGGGAAGTGATGAGCAGTTCTTC,CASSPVKGSDEQFF,TRBV7-3,NA,NA,TRBJ2-1
TGCAGCGTTGACAGGACAGGGTTGAACACTGAAGCTTTCTTT,CSVDRTGLNTEAFF,TRBV29-1,NA,TRBD1,TRBJ1-1
TGTGCCAGCTCACCACGGACAGCTACAGATACGCAGTATTTT,CASSPRTATDTQYF,TRBV18,NA,NA,TRBJ2-3
TGTGCCAGCAGCTTGCGTGGGTCTGATACGCAGTATTTT,CASSLRGSDTQYF,TRBV7-3,NA,NA,TRBJ2-3
TGCGCCGGCAGCTCTGGAGACGGTAGAGAAGCTTTCTTT,CAGSSGDGREAFF,TRBV5-1,NA,NA,TRBJ1-1
TGTGCCAGCTCACCACAGGAGGGCGAGCAGTACTTC,CASSPQEGEQYF,TRBV18,NA,NA,TRBJ2-7
TGTGCCAGCAGCTTAACCGCCAGAATTGGGGGATTCGGCGGGGAGCTGTTTTTT,CASSLTARIGGFGGELFF,TRBV7-2,NA,NA,TRBJ2-2
TGTGCCAGCGGAATCAGGGTAGGGGTGAACACTGAAGCTTTCTTT,CASGIRVGVNTEAFF,TRBV27,NA,NA,TRBJ1-1
TGTGCCAGCGGCATTCCTAGCACAGATACGCAGTATTTT,CASGIPSTDTQYF,TRBV28,NA,NA,TRBJ2-3
TGTGCCAGCAGCAAAGGGGGGGGCTGGAACACTGAAGCTTTCTTT,CASSKGGGWNTEAFF,TRBV7-8,few,NA,TRBJ1-1
TGTGCCAGCAGCTTAGTTGGGAGGCCCGAGCAGCCCCAGCATTTT,CASSLVGRPEQPQHF,TRBV7-8,NA,NA,TRBJ1-5
TGTGCCAGCAGTCGCGGATACTACGAGCAGTACTTC,CASSRGYYEQYF,TRBV6-6,NA,NA,TRBJ2-7
TGTGCCAGCAGCTTAATTCAGGGTCTAGGTGAAAAACTGTTTTTT,CASSLIQGLGEKLFF,TRBV7-9,NA,NA,TRBJ1-4
TGCGCCAGCAGCTCAAGAGCGTCTACAGATACGCAGTATTTT,CASSSRASTDTQYF,TRBV4-1,few,NA,TRBJ2-3
TGTGCCAGCAGTGAATATCGTGTAGGGGGCTCTGGAAACACCATATATTTT,CASSEYRVGGSGNTIYF,TRBV6-1,NA,NA,TRBJ1-3
TGTGCCAGCAGTGACGGGAGGGGAGACCCAAATGAGCAGTTCTTC,CASSDGRGDPNEQFF,TRBV6-4,NA,TRBD2,TRBJ2-1
TGCGCCAGCAGCCATGCCGGGACAGGGGAAGGAGAGAATGGCTACACCTTC,CASSHAGTGEGENGYTF,TRBV4-1,medium-sized,TRBD1,TRBJ1-2
TGTGCCAGCAGTGAAGGACAATCTGGGGCCAACGTCCTGACTTTC,CASSEGQSGANVLTF,TRBV6-1,many,NA,TRBJ2-6
TGTGCCAGCAATGGGGGAGCGGGAGGGCCTTACGAGCAGTACTTC,CASNGGAGGPYEQYF,TRBV6-5,NA,TRBD2,TRBJ2-7
TGTGCCAGCAGCCGACAGGGAGGGCAGTATTTT,CASSRQGGQYF,TRBV7-9,NA,NA,TRBJ2-3
TGTGCCAGCAGTGAATCCCTAGTCACAGATACGCAGTATTTT,CASSESLVTDTQYF,TRBV6-1,NA,NA,TRBJ2-3
TGTGCCAGCAGCCAAGAGGGTACGGGACAGGGCTTCCACGAGCAGTACTTC,CASSQEGTGQGFHEQYF,TRBV7-9,NA,TRBD1,TRBJ2-7
TGTGCCAGCAGTTACGTAAGCAATCAGCCCCAGCATTTT,CASSYVSNQPQHF,TRBV28,NA,NA,TRBJ1-5
TGTGCCAGCAGCAAAGAACTGAGAGGTGCCACTAATGAAAAACTGTTTTTT,CASSKELRGATNEKLFF,TRBV21-1,many,NA,TRBJ1-4
TGCGCCAGCAGCTACAGGGAATTCTACGAGCAGTACTTC,CASSYREFYEQYF,TRBV5-1,once,NA,TRBJ2-7
TGTGCCAGCAGTGCGACTAGGGGTGGAGATACGCAGTATTTT,CASSATRGGDTQYF,TRBV28,many,NA,TRBJ2-3
TGTGCCAGCAGCTCAAGCGGGAGCTTCGTCGATGAGCAGTTCTTC,CASSSSGSFVDEQFF,TRBV9,NA,TRBD2,TRBJ2-1
TGCAGCGTTGGAGCGGGGACTTACCAAGAGACCCAGTACTTC,CSVGAGTYQETQYF,TRBV29-1,NA,TRBD2,TRBJ2-5
TGTGCCTGGAGTGTACGAAGAGACGAGCAGTACTTC,CAWSVRRDEQYF,TRBV30,few,NA,TRBJ2-7
TGTGCTAGTGTAGGATCCGGGACTAGCGGGAGTGAGACCCAGTACTTC,CASVGSGTSGSETQYF,TRBV12-5,NA,TRBD2,TRBJ2-5
TGTGCCAGCAGCTTAGCGGGGGTCGCTTTCTTT,CASSLAGVAFF,TRBV7-8,NA,NA,TRBJ1-1
TGTGCCAGCAGTACCGGGACTAGTCCGTACTTC,CASSTGTSPYF,TRBV6-1,NA,TRBD2,TRBJ2-7
TGTGCCAGCAGCTTAAACAGGGCGGATGGGCAGTACTTC,CASSLNRADGQYF,TRBV7-9,many,NA,TRBJ2-7
TGTGCCAGCAGCCGGGACTCAACCTACAATGAGCAGTTCTTC,CASSRDSTYNEQFF,TRBV5-4,many,NA,TRBJ2-1
TGTGCCAGCACACGACTAGCGGGAGCCCCCGGGGAGCTGTTTTTT,CASTRLAGAPGELFF,TRBV6-4,NA,TRBD2,TRBJ2-2
TGTGCCAGCAGGGATGCTGACTCCTACGAGCAGTACTTC,CASRDADSYEQYF,TRBV27,NA,NA,TRBJ2-7
TGTGCCAGCGGGAGAATCACCGGGGAGCTGTTTTTT,CASGRITGELFF,TRBV27,NA,NA,TRBJ2-2
TGCGCCAGCAGCGCCGACGCGGGAGTCCCCACCTACGAGCAGTACTTC,CASSADAGVPTYEQYF,TRBV5-1,NA,TRBD2,TRBJ2-7
TGTGCCAGCAGCTTCCTCACAGGGAAAGAGACCCAGTACTTC,CASSFLTGKETQYF,TRBV7-9,NA,NA,TRBJ2-5